This T cell receptor (beta chain) was identified during a study of technical replicates of blood from several donors (dated by TCRdb to the late 2010s). Libraries were made using the immunoSEQ multiplex PCR assay. TCRdb obtained this table from immuneACCESS and retained in-frame rearrangements with V and J assigned. These tables miss some clones; where compared with another copy, unresolved V genes account for less than half of the shortfall, and the remainder is unexplained. In this sample the table shows under 90,000 clones, just over 90% of which occur a single time. Less than 0.3% of the sample is held by the ten biggest clonotypes. In regard to this clone: The antigen it binds to is not known. No base quality information exists; no much larger clone differs at one position.

The germline V gene encodes CDR1 SNHLY and CDR2 FYNNEI. The V and J ends are trimmed by 6 bases and 6 bases, leaving 24 bases between them. From the cysteine through the phenylalanine, the CDR3 covers 17 amino acids. Just CDR3 DNA is preserved here, 51 bases in frame from base 1. Input material: T cells isolated from PBMCs. The chain is encoded by TRBV2 joined to TRBJ2-1; the best D guess is TRBD2, with 7 bases matching. This receptor was obtained from a human donor in good health. The DNA sequence is as follows: TGTGCCAGCAGGCCCTTGTATGGGGGGGGCCTGATCAATGAGCAGTTCTTC. Its protein reads: CASRPLYGGGLINEQFF. The full variable domain, completed from the reference TRBV2 and TRBJ2-1 proteins outside the CDR3, reads EPEVTQTPSHQVTQMGQEVILRCVPISNHLYFYWYRQILGQKVEFLVSFYNNEISEKSEIFDDQFSVERPDGSNFTLKIRSTKLEDSAMYFCASRPLYGGGLINEQFFGPGTRLTVL.